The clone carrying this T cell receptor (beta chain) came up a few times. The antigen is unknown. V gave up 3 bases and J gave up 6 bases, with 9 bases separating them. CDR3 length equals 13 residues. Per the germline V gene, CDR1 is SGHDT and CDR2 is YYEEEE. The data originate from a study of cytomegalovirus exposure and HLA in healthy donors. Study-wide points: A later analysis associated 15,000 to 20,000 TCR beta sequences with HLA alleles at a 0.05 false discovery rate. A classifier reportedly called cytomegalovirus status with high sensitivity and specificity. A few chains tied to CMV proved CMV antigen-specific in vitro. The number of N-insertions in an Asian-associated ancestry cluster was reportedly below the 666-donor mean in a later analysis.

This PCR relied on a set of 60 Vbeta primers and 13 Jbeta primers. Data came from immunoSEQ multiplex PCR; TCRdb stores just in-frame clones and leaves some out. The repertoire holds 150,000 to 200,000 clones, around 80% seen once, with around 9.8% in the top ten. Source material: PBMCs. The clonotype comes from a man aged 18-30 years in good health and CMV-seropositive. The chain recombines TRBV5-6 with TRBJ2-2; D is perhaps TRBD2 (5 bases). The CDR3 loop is CASSYPGSGELFF. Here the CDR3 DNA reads TGTGCCAGCAGCTACCCGGGGTCCGGGGAGCTGTTTTTT.